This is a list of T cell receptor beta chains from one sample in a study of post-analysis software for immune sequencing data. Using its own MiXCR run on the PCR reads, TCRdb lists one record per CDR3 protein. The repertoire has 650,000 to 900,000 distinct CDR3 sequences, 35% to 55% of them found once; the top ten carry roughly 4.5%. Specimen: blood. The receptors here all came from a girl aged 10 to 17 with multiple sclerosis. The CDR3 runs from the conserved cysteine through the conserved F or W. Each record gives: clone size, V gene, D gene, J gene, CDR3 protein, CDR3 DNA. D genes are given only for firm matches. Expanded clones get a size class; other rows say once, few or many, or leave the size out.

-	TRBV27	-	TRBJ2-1	CASSWGPGNNEQFF	TGTGCCAGCAGTTGGGGGCCGGGTAACAATGAGCAGTTCTTC
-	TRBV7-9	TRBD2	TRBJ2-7	CASSSPAAGTYEQYF	TGTGCCAGCAGCTCCCCTGCAGCGGGGACCTACGAGCAGTACTTC
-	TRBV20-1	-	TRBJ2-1	CSAGGRQAFNEQFF	TGCAGTGCTGGGGGGAGGCAAGCCTTCAATGAGCAGTTCTTC
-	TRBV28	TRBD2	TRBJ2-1	CASSLFDPGTSGPYNEQFF	TGTGCCAGCAGTTTATTTGATCCCGGGACTAGCGGTCCCTACAATGAGCAGTTCTTC
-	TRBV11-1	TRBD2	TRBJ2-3	CASGNSGRDTQYF	TGTGCCAGCGGTAATAGCGGGAGAGATACGCAGTATTTT
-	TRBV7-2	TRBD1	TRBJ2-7	CASSLVGQDSYEQYF	TGTGCCAGCAGCTTAGTCGGACAGGACTCCTACGAGCAGTACTTC
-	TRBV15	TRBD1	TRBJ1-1	CATSRGQGPTEAFF	TGTGCCACCAGCAGAGGACAGGGGCCAACTGAAGCTTTCTTT
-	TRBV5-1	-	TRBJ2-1	CASSFTGNEQFF	TGCGCCAGCAGCTTCACAGGCAATGAGCAGTTCTTC
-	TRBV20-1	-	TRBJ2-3	CSAPDVTDTQYF	TGCAGTGCTCCCGACGTAACAGATACGCAGTATTTT
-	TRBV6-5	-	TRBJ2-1	CASSYSTPTGNNEQFF	TGTGCCAGCAGTTACTCGACGCCCACGGGAAACAATGAGCAGTTCTTC
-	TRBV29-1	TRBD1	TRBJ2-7	CSVNTGGTYEQYF	TGCAGCGTGAACACAGGGGGCACCTACGAGCAGTACTTC
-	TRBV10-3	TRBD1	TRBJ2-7	CAISGPTGLPHEQYF	TGTGCCATCAGTGGGCCGACAGGGCTCCCCCACGAGCAGTACTTC
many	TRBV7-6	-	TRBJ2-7	CASSPRQGGTYEQYF	TGTGCCAGCAGCCCTCGGCAGGGGGGGACCTACGAGCAGTACTTC
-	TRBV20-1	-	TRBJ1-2	CSARERDRNYGYTF	TGCAGTGCTAGAGAACGAGACAGGAACTATGGCTACACCTTC
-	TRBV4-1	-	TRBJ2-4	CASSLAEENIQYF	TGCGCCAGCAGCCTCGCGGAGGAAAACATTCAGTACTTC
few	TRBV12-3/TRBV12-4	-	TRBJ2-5	CASSLLRQLPYQETQYF	TGTGCCAGCAGTTTGTTGAGACAACTCCCGTACCAAGAGACCCAGTACTTC
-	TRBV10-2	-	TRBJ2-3	CASSELVGGDTQYF	TGCGCCAGCAGTGAGTTAGTAGGTGGAGATACGCAGTATTTT
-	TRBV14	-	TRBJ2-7	CASSQDTGYLFEQYF	TGTGCCAGCAGCCAAGACACAGGCTATCTCTTCGAGCAGTACTTC
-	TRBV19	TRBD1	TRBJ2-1	CASSERQGEEFF	TGTGCCAGTAGTGAGCGACAGGGTGAGGAGTTCTTC
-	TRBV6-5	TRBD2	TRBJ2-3	CASSYRGVAGGRADTQYF	TGTGCCAGCAGTTACCGAGGGGTCGCGGGAGGGCGCGCAGATACGCAGTATTTT
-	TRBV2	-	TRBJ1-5	CASRSQRPQHF	TGTGCCAGCAGGTCCCAGCGGCCCCAGCATTTT
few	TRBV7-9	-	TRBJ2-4	CASSGAGDDIQYF	TGTGCCAGCTCGGGGGCAGGGGATGACATTCAGTACTTC
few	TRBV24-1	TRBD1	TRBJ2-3	CATSDRRDRGPDTQYF	TGTGCCACCAGTGACCGACGGGACAGGGGACCAGATACGCAGTATTTT
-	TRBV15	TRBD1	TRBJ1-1	CATSRRGWDRNTEAFF	TGTGCCACCAGCAGAAGGGGATGGGACAGGAACACTGAAGCTTTCTTT
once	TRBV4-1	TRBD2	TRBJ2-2	CASSQSGRTNTGELFF	TGCGCCAGCAGCCAATCCGGGAGGACGAACACCGGGGAGCTGTTTTTT
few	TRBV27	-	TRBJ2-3	CASSLFPRDRSTDTQYF	TGTGCCAGCAGTTTATTTCCGCGGGATCGGTCCACAGATACGCAGTATTTT
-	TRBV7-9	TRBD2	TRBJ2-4	CASRLRGVQYF	TGTGCCAGCAGGCTACGGGGGGTGCAGTACTTC
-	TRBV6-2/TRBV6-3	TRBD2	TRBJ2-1	CASSYSPGLALNEQFF	TGTGCCAGCAGTTACTCTCCGGGACTAGCGCTCAATGAGCAGTTCTTC
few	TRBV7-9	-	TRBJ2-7	CASSREDGTYEQYF	TGTGCCAGCAGCCGAGAGGACGGAACCTACGAGCAGTACTTC
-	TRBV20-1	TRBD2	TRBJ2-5	CSAPKPGGPQETQYF	TGCAGTGCACCGAAGCCGGGAGGGCCGCAAGAGACCCAGTACTTC